The present T cell receptor (beta chain) was sequenced within a study of metastatic and nonmetastatic thyroid tumors. As for the study in general: Malignant thyroid and benign thyroid patients provided blood and tumor or nodule tissue whose repertoires were compared. Broader study findings: Across blood and tumor, TCR beta diversity in malignant thyroid tumors was reportedly significantly higher than in benign nodules.

Germline CDR1 MDHEN, CDR2 SYDVKM. CDR3 length: 17 residues. J lost 2 bases, V lost 1 base, and 10 bases had no gene match. No patient received treatment before thyroid surgery. On this clone itself: Its antigen is undetermined.

From the PCR reads, TCRdb re-called clones with MiXCR. The data show some 10,000 clones, with under 30% seen just once and 9.8% held by the top ten. The gene calls are TRBV28 and TRBJ2-7; TRBD2 agrees at 8 bases. The TCR sequence derives from a female donor with papillary thyroid cancer or a benign thyroid nodule (not recorded which). Some clones in this sample may be carry-over from other donors' samples. Input material: tumor tissue. This chain's CDR3 is CASSLFGGASGAYEQYF. CDR3 DNA: TGTGCCAGCAGTTTATTCGGGGGGGCTAGCGGAGCCTACGAGCAGTACTTC. Full variable domain (rest looked up from reference TRBV28 and TRBJ2-7): DVKVTQSSRYLVKRTGEKVFLECVQDMDHENMFWYRQDPGLGLRLIYFSYDVKMKEKGDIPEGYSVSREKKERFSLILESASTNQTSMYLCASSLFGGASGAYEQYFGPGTRLTVT.